This TCR beta chain was sequenced for a study of blood T cell repertoires in COVID-19. The germline gives CDR1 SGHNT, CDR2 YYREEE (reference sequence). Trimming left V 1 base short and J 7 bases short, with 11 bases between. This CDR3 has 13 residues. Cohorts were determined from participant-reported clinical history. Within 2 weeks of study entry, exposed participants had contacted a PCR-confirmed or clinician-diagnosed COVID-19 case. Original handling: Amplifying reference gene primers gave estimates of nucleated cell counts. Assay used: immunoSEQ multiplex PCR; TCRdb lists only in-frame clones, some missing. The V and J calls and the clone size are those of that table, but D and trimming were determined from the DNA. Of 400,000 to 500,000 clones listed, approximately 91% are singletons.

The receptor was derived from a woman between 18 and 29 years old who had been exposed to COVID-19. The sequenced sample consisted of PBMCs or T cells enriched from blood (not recorded which). This chain joins TRBV5-4 and TRBJ1-1; D is unclear. In DNA, the CDR3 is TGTGCCAGCAGCTTGATGGAGGGAGTTGAAGCTTTCTTT. Its protein is CASSLMEGVEAFF.